This TCR beta chain emerged from a study of blood T cell repertoires in COVID-19. Across the whole study: Collection of acute and convalescent COVID-19 samples took place in the United States, Italy and Spain. Sample material is recorded as cDNA or gDNA derived from T cells, B-cell-depleted T cells, or PBMCs.

Those enrolled in Seattle joined during active infection and were followed longitudinally afterward. Original handling: For nucleated cells, counts were estimated from reference gene primer amplification. Measured with immunoSEQ multiplex PCR; TCRdb has only the in-frame clones, and not every one. V and J calls and clone size are as listed in that table; D and trimming were resolved from the DNA. The table shows 300,000 to 400,000 clones, with approximately 88% occurring only once. The CDR3 sequence is 11 residues long. The V gene's germline CDR1 is SEHNR and CDR2 FQNEAQ (reference sequence). V lost 3 bases to trimming and J lost 12 bases; unmatched junction nucleotides: 4.

The sequenced sample consisted of peripheral blood. The J gene is TRBJ2-7, the V gene TRBV7-9; 8 bases are shared with TRBD1. The TCR was taken from a man aged 25 to 40 with COVID-19, enrolled during active disease. CDR3 residues: CASSLDRERYF. In nucleotides, the CDR3 is TGTGCCAGCAGCTTGGACAGGGAGAGGTACTTC.